This T cell receptor beta chain was identified in a study of radiation and T cells in renal cell carcinoma. Method: immunoSEQ multiplex PCR; TCRdb's copy keeps in-frame clones and lacks some. The sample consists of some 140,000 clones, about 88% of them appearing once. Time point: baseline pretreatment blood. Described treatment: 15 Gy SBRT to primary tumor, nephrectomy 4 weeks later. The germline V gene encodes CDR1 MNHNY and CDR2 SVGAGI (reference sequence). V was pared by 2 bases and J by 5 bases, with 9 bases between. The CDR3 loop spans 14 amino acids. The chain carries TRBV6-6 and TRBJ2-2, with D unclear. The clonotype comes from a woman between 50 and 59 years old with renal cell carcinoma. This sample comprised blood, obtained from a patient whose treatment included radiotherapy and nephrectomy. In nucleotides, the CDR3 is TGTGCCAGCAGTTACCTCCCAGCGACCGGGGAGCTGTTTTTT. The encoded protein is CASSYLPATGELFF.